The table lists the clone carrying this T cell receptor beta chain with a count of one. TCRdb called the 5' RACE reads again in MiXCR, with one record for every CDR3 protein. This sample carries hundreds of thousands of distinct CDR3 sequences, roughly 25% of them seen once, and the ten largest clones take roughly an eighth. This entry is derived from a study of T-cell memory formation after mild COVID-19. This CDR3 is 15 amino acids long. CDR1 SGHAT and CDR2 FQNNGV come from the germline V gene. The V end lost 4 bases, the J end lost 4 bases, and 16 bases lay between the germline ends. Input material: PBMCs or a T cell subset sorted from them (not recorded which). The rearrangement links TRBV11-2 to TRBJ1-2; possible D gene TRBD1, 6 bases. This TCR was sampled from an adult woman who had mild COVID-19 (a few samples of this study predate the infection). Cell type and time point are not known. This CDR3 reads CASSSERGAGYGYTF. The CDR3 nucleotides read TGTGCCAGCAGCTCTGAGCGGGGGGCAGGCTATGGCTACACCTTC.